This T cell receptor (beta chain) was captured in a study of CD8+ T cells in alopecia areata. Whole-study results and caveats: Relative to normal scalp, lesional scalp, especially alopecia totalis/universalis, showed higher clonality. Shared TCR sequences were less clear between patients than in mice, possibly partly from HLA diversity.

Notes on this clone: Its antigen is unidentified.

TCR sequencing used cDNA made by reverse transcription of extracted RNA. The table came from immunoSEQ multiplex PCR; TCRdb's copy has only in-frame clones and leaves some out. This sample has about 160,000 clones, with over 80% found just once. Germline assignment: CDR1 MNHEY and CDR2 SMNVEV (reference sequence). Trimming removed 5 bases at V and 5 bases at J, with 11 bases between. The CDR3 extends over 13 amino acids. Sample: CD8+ T cells sorted from blood, taken at week 0. The chain combines TRBV27 with TRBJ2-3, with D perhaps TRBD1 (5 bases). This receptor was obtained from a human donor with alopecia areata. Here the CDR3 DNA reads TGTGCCAGCAGTACCAGGGTAGGAGATACGCAGTATTTT. Protein product: CASSTRVGDTQYF.